One sample yielded the 21 T cell receptor beta chains listed below, sequenced in a study of CD8+CD57+ T cells in acquired aplastic anemia. Genomic DNA, the template, was used for profiling of the TCR beta VDJ and CDR3. TCRdb re-called the reads with MiXCR, one entry per CDR3 protein. The top ten clones hold more than 0.95% of a sample with about 180,000 distinct CDR3 sequences, around 48% of them seen once. All sequencing subjects had displayed CD8+CD57+ cell expansion on flow cytometry. The sample was sorted CD4+, CD8+, or CD8+CD57+ T cells (not recorded which) from PBMCs. Receptor source: a human donor with aplastic anemia.

The rearrangement joins TRBV12-3 or TRBV12-4 to TRBJ2-1, with 10 positions matching TRBD1. The junction had 6 bases not matched to a gene; V was cut back by 5 bases and J by 5 bases. The CDR3 is 15 residues long. DNA for the CDR3: TGTGCCAGCAGTCTGACAGGGGGCAGGGACAATGAGCAGTTCTTC. Its protein product is CASSLTGGRDNEQFF.

This chain uses TRBV2 with TRBJ2-6; 9 nucleotides line up with TRBD1. This CDR3 comprises 16 residues. Trimming at V came to 5 bases and at J to 1 base, leaving 3 bases not matched to a gene. CDR1 and CDR2 (germline): SNHLY, FYNNEI. The CDR3 is CASSNRGQSGANVLTF. The CDR3 DNA is TGTGCCAGCAGTAACAGGGGGCAGTCTGGGGCCAACGTCCTGACTTTC.

There are many counts of this clonotype. The chain couples TRBV5-1 to TRBJ2-5; TRBD2 agrees at 8 bases. This CDR3 comprises 14 residues. CDR1 SGHRS and CDR2 YFSETQ come from the germline V gene. V trimming: 1 base; J trimming: 4 bases; junction bases outside the gene matches: 3. The CDR3 loop reads CASSLRLAGETQYF. The CDR3 DNA sequence: TGCGCCAGCAGCTTGAGGCTAGCGGGAGAGACCCAGTACTTC. Complete variable domain (other parts from reference TRBV5-1 and TRBJ2-5): KAGVTQTPRYLIKTRGQQVTLSCSPISGHRSVSWYQQTPGQGLQFLFEYFSETQRNKGNFPGRFSGRQFSNSRSEMNVSTLELGDSALYLCASSLRLAGETQYFGPGTRLLVL.

This sequence joins TRBV12-5 and TRBJ1-6, with 10 bases aligning to TRBD1. CDR3 size: 14 residues. The V gene end was trimmed by 5 bases and the J gene end by 8 bases; junction bases not matched to a gene: 3. The germline V gene encodes CDR1 LGHNT and CDR2 FRNRAP. The CDR3 spells CASGRTGGHSPLHF. CDR3 nucleotide sequence: TGTGCTAGTGGTCGGACAGGGGGGCATTCACCCCTCCACTTT.

The chain combines TRBV29-1 with TRBJ1-3; D perhaps matches TRBD1 (5 bases). V gave up 7 bases and J gave up 4 bases, with 11 bases separating them. The CDR3 is 12 amino acids. CDR1 SQVTM and CDR2 ANQGSEA come from the germline V gene. The CDR3 coding sequence is TGCAGCGCCGGGGGACTGGGAAACACCATATATTTT. This translates into CSAGGLGNTIYF.

Only a few counts were recorded for this clonotype. This may stem from a read error, because a much larger clone lies one nucleotide away. The chain joins TRBV19 to TRBJ2-1, with D perhaps being TRBD1 or TRBD2 (5 bases each). Germline CDR1 reads LNHDA; CDR2 reads SQIVND (reference sequence). This CDR3 comprises 16 residues. In nucleotides, the CDR3 is TGTGCCAGTAGCCGAGGGGTCCTCCTTAAGAGGGATGAGCGGTTCTTC. Translating gives CASSRGVLLKRDERFF.

Notes on this clonotype: An end of the junction differs from the germline gene, which may be a read error. CDR3 nucleotides: TGTGCTAGCAGCTTAGGCCCTCATCTAGCGGGGCCTCTTCCGAGCACAGATACGCAGTATTTT. Encoded protein: CASSLGPHLAGPLPSTDTQYF. The chain combines TRBV13 with TRBJ2-3; 9 nucleotides align to TRBD2. Per germline, CDR1 PRHDT and CDR2 FYEKMQ (reference sequence). This CDR3 has 21 amino acids.

About this clonotype itself: A single base separates this from a much larger clone, so it may be a read error. No conserved phenylalanine or tryptophan ends this CDR3, so it is likely a read error. The chain recombines TRBV6-1 with TRBJ1-2; TRBD1 is a possible D gene (5 bases). CDR1 and CDR2 from the germline V gene are MNHNS and SASEGT. Trimming removed 6 bases from V and 2 bases from J, with 19 bases in between. The CDR3 extends over 16 amino acids. The CDR3 loop reads CASREQAFGSNYGYTL. In DNA form, the CDR3 reads TGTGCCAGCAGAGAACAGGCTTTCGGGTCGAACTATGGCTACACCCTC.

In regard to this clonotype: A much larger clone sits a single nucleotide away, making a read error possible. The rearrangement joins TRBV6-5 to TRBJ1-4, with 9 bases matching TRBD1. The CDR3 consists of 15 residues. Germline V gene lookup returns CDR1 MNHEY and CDR2 SVGAGI. Here the CDR3 reads CASSDRGLGNGKLFF. The CDR3 bases are TGTGCCAGCTCGGACAGGGGTCTTGGAAATGGAAAACTGTTTTTT.

This clonotype was seen at least ten times. J is TRBJ1-1 and V is TRBV29-1; D is perhaps TRBD1 (5 bases). Germline CDR1 and CDR2: SQVTM and ANQGSEA. This CDR3 contains 12 residues. Between the trimmed V and J ends, which lost 5 bases and 4 bases, there was a span of 11 bases. The CDR3, as DNA: TGCAGCGTTTTTGGGACTGGCACTGAAGCTTTCTTT. Translation gives CSVFGTGTEAFF.

There are many counts of this clonotype. The V and J genes are TRBV25-1 and TRBJ1-2, with D perhaps matching TRBD1 (5 bases). The CDR3 spans 13 residues. Trimming removed 7 bases at V and 4 bases at J, with 13 bases between. CDR1 and CDR2 from the germline V gene are MGHDK and SYGVNS. The CDR3 DNA sequence: TGTGCCAGCAATGAGCGGGGCAGCTATGGCTACACCTTC. Its translation: CASNERGSYGYTF.

V gene TRBV27 combines with J gene TRBJ2-7; TRBD1 agrees at 8 bases. The CDR3 spans 11 residues. The germline gives CDR1 MNHEY, CDR2 SMNVEV (reference sequence). Trimming at V came to 5 bases and at J to 6 bases, leaving 0 bases not matched to a gene. DNA for the CDR3: TGTGCCAGCAGTGGACAGGGCGAGCAGTACTTC. Its translation: CASSGQGEQYF.

Remarks on this clonotype: A much larger clone differs from this one at a single base, so this may be a read error. The rearrangement links TRBV11-3 to TRBJ2-1; tentative D call: TRBD2 (6 bases). This CDR3 spans 13 amino acids. Germline V gives CDR1 SGHNT, CDR2 YENEEA. CDR3 in DNA: TGTGCCAGCAGCGGGAGCGGGTTCAATGAGCAGTCCTTC. Its protein is CASSGSGFNEQSF. The variable domain in full, with the rest retrieved from reference TRBV11-3 and TRBJ2-1, is EAGVVQSPRYKIIEKKQPVAFWCNPISGHNTLYWYLQNLGQGPELLIRYENEEAVDDSQLPKDRFSAERLKGVDSTLKIQPAELGDSAVYLCASSGSGFNEQSFGPGTRLTVL.

This clonotype was counted at least ten times. The chain links TRBV10-3 to TRBJ2-3; 9 positions agree with TRBD2. Trimming took 10 bases from V and 2 from J; bases not matched to a gene: 13. The CDR3 has 16 residues. Germline-derived CDR1 and CDR2 are ENHRY and SYGVKD. CDR3 loop: CATSEAGGSATDTQYF. CDR3 sequence (DNA): TGTGCCACCTCGGAAGCGGGGGGTTCCGCCACAGATACGCAGTATTTT.

This clonotype was observed many times. The rearrangement joins TRBV9 to TRBJ2-1; 8 positions match TRBD2. J was trimmed by 9 bases and V by 5 bases; bases with no gene match: 10. Germline V CDR1 and CDR2: SGDLS, YYNGEE. This CDR3 region has 14 residues. CDR3 DNA: TGTGCCAGCAGTCCGGGACTAGGAAGGGGTGAGCAGTTCTTC. Protein: CASSPGLGRGEQFF.

Turning to this clonotype: A read error may explain this, as a much larger clone is one base away. The CDR3 DNA reads as TGTGCCAGCAGCTCGGGACTAGCGGACTCCACGGATACGCAGTATTTT. Translated, it gives CASSSGLADSTDTQYF. The genes are TRBV7-3 and TRBJ2-3; 11 nucleotides agree with TRBD2. CDR3 size: 16 residues. From germline, CDR1 is SGHTA and CDR2 FQGTGA. With 4 bases clipped from V and 6 bases from J, the junction kept 9 bases outside the gene matches.

This clonotype was seen many times. The chain carries TRBV19 and TRBJ1-2, with D unclear. V was pared by 4 bases and J by 4 bases, with 10 bases between. This CDR3 region has 13 residues. Germline values: CDR1 LNHDA, CDR2 SQIVND (reference sequence). CDR3 loop: CASSTTDGYGYTF. As DNA, the CDR3 is TGTGCCAGTAGTACGACTGATGGCTATGGCTACACCTTC.

To note about this clonotype: A much larger clone lies one base from this, so it may be a read error. The V call is TRBV11-2, the J call TRBJ2-5; D is tentatively TRBD1 or TRBD2 (7 bases each). Germline lookup yields CDR1 SGHAT and CDR2 FQNNGV. CDR3 length: 16 amino acids. The CDR3 nucleotides are TGTGCCAGCAGCTCAGACTGGGGGGGACAGCAAGAGACCCGGTACTTC. Translated, it gives CASSSDWGGQQETRYF.

This clonotype was detected ten times or more. The chain combines TRBV6-1 with TRBJ1-5; the D gene is possibly TRBD1 (6 bases). Trimming removed 6 bases at V and 3 bases at J, with 18 bases between. CDR3 length: 16 residues. Germline lookup yields CDR1 MNHNS and CDR2 SASEGT. CDR3: CASSPDDRIPNQPQHF. The CDR3 coding sequence is TGTGCCAGCAGCCCCGACGACAGGATTCCCAATCAGCCCCAGCATTTT.

The genes are TRBV7-2 and TRBJ2-5; D is unclear. The CDR3 covers 11 residues. Germline CDR1 is SGHTA and CDR2 is FQGNSA. V shed 0 bases and J shed 8 bases, with 4 bases lying between them. The CDR3 spells CASSLAATQYF. The CDR3 bases are TGTGCCAGCAGCTTAGCCGCCACCCAGTACTTC.

The chain has TRBV7-9 and TRBJ1-1; D is undetermined. CDR1 is SEHNR, CDR2 FQNEAQ, per germline (reference sequence). With 8 bases removed from V and 5 bases from J, the gap between germline ends came to 15 bases. The CDR3 has 13 residues. The CDR3 loop is CASALPAVTEAFF. CDR3 coding DNA: TGTGCCAGCGCTCTTCCTGCGGTGACTGAAGCTTTCTTT.